A selection of T cell receptor beta chains follows, all from one sample in a study of cytomegalovirus exposure and HLA in healthy donors. The data were produced by immunoSEQ multiplex PCR, yet TCRdb's version contains in-frame clones alone and is incomplete. The sample consists of about 140,000 clones, around 77% of them appearing once. The sample taken for sequencing was PBMCs. The source is a man between 25 and 39 years old in good health and CMV-seronegative. Both conserved end residues are part of each CDR3. A D gene is named only where the DNA matches it firmly. Expanded clones get a size class; other rows say once, few or many, or leave the size out.

TRBD2	TRBV5-8	TRBJ2-1	NA	TGTGCCAGCAGCGCCGGGACTAGCGGGAGTTTGATATACAATGAGCAGTTCTTC	CASSAGTSGSLIYNEQFF
NA	TRBV6-5	TRBJ1-2	NA	TGTGCCAGCCAGCGCGGGGGCGGCTACACCTTC	CASQRGGGYTF
NA	TRBV5-6	TRBJ2-7	NA	TGTGCCAGCAGCGCGGCCAGGGCACGCTACGAGCAGTACTTC	CASSAARARYEQYF
TRBD2	TRBV19	TRBJ2-1	NA	TGTGCCAGTAGTATACTAGGGACTAGCGGGAACAATGAGCAGTTCTTC	CASSILGTSGNNEQFF
NA	TRBV4-1	TRBJ2-6	NA	TGCGCCAGCAGCCAAGCAGGGTTGGGGGCCAACGTCCTGACTTTC	CASSQAGLGANVLTF
TRBD2	TRBV9	TRBJ2-1	NA	TGTGCCAGCAGCGGGACTAGCGGACCTTCCGTGAAGCAGTTCTTC	CASSGTSGPSVKQFF
NA	TRBV29-1	TRBJ1-1	NA	TGCAGCGTTGAGACATTCGGCGGGACTGAAGCTTTCTTT	CSVETFGGTEAFF
NA	TRBV29-1	TRBJ2-3	NA	TGCAGCGTCGGACCCAGAGGGCTAGATACGCAGTATTTT	CSVGPRGLDTQYF
NA	TRBV10-3	TRBJ2-2	NA	TGTGCCATCAGTGGGAGCGGGTCCGGGGAGCTGTTTTTT	CAISGSGSGELFF
NA	TRBV5-6	TRBJ1-1	NA	TGTGCCAGCAGCTTGCGTCCCGGGACTTCATGGGGGAACACTGAAGCTTTCTTT	CASSLRPGTSWGNTEAFF
NA	TRBV2	TRBJ2-7	NA	TGTGCCAGCAGGACCGGGACAAGGGCCTACGAGCAGTACTTC	CASRTGTRAYEQYF
NA	TRBV6-5	TRBJ1-2	NA	TGTGCCAGCAGTCCACAGGTTTCAGATTTGGATGGCTACACCTTC	CASSPQVSDLDGYTF
TRBD2	TRBV27	TRBJ2-1	NA	TGTGCCAGCAGAGTCCCGGGGCTAGCGGGGCCCAGAGATGAGCAGTTCTTC	CASRVPGLAGPRDEQFF
NA	TRBV5-6	TRBJ2-1	NA	TGTGCCAGCAGCTCCCCTGGCGGGACTTATGAATACAATGAGCAGTTCTTC	CASSSPGGTYEYNEQFF
NA	TRBV7-8	TRBJ1-2	NA	TGTGCCAGCAGCTCGAGGGCGGTGTATGGCTACACCTTC	CASSSRAVYGYTF
TRBD1	TRBV19	TRBJ1-1	NA	TGTGCCAGTAGTATAGAGGCCAGGGGGCCCGTCATGAACACTGAAGCTTTCTTT	CASSIEARGPVMNTEAFF
NA	TRBV5-6	TRBJ1-1	few	TGTGCCAGCAGCTTGGTGGGCGGACAGAGTAGGGAAGCTTTCTTT	CASSLVGGQSREAFF
TRBD1	TRBV30	TRBJ2-2	NA	TGTGCCTGGAGCGGGGACAGGGGGGTCACCGGGGAGCTGTTTTTT	CAWSGDRGVTGELFF
NA	TRBV27	TRBJ2-2	NA	TGTGCCAGCGGGTCCGTCGGGTTTCGGCTGTTTTTT	CASGSVGFRLFF
NA	TRBV15	TRBJ1-1	NA	TGTGCCACCAGCAGAGGTCGGAGTATGGACACTGAAGCTTTCTTT	CATSRGRSMDTEAFF
NA	TRBV5-1	TRBJ1-4	NA	TGCGCCAGCAGCGTAGGGGCAACTAATGAAAAACTGTTTTTT	CASSVGATNEKLFF
NA	TRBV27	TRBJ1-5	NA	TGTGCCAGCAGTTTTAGAGCGAAACTTTCCGGGACACACAATCAGCCCCAGCATTTT	CASSFRAKLSGTHNQPQHF
TRBD2	TRBV5-1	TRBJ2-1	once	TGCGCCAGCAGCCGGGTGGGGGCGGGAGGGCCCTATGAGCAGTTCTTC	CASSRVGAGGPYEQFF
TRBD1	TRBV28	TRBJ1-2	NA	TGTGCCAGCAGGTCATTTGGGACAGTCTATGGCTACACCTTC	CASRSFGTVYGYTF
NA	TRBV6-6	TRBJ1-1	NA	TGTGCCAGCAGCCCTAACCCTGAAGCTTTCTTT	CASSPNPEAFF
NA	TRBV10-2	TRBJ2-7	NA	TGCGCCAGCAGTGAGTCCTGGGGGCCCTACGAGCAGTACTTC	CASSESWGPYEQYF
NA	TRBV18	TRBJ1-1	NA	TGTGCCAGCTCACCGGGGCAGATGAACACTGAAGCTTTCTTT	CASSPGQMNTEAFF
NA	TRBV6-6	TRBJ1-2	few	TGTGCCAGCAGTTACTCGCAGGGAAACTATGGCTACACCTTC	CASSYSQGNYGYTF
TRBD2	TRBV30	TRBJ2-1	NA	TGTGCCTGGGGAGGACTAGCGGGGGGGAATGAGCAGTTCTTC	CAWGGLAGGNEQFF
NA	TRBV7-2	TRBJ2-1	NA	TGTGCCAGCAGCCGATGGCAGGGGAAATACAATGAGCAGTTCTTC	CASSRWQGKYNEQFF
NA	TRBV7-9	TRBJ1-2	NA	TGTGCCAGCAGCTATCTCGAGAACTATGGCTACACCTTC	CASSYLENYGYTF
TRBD1	TRBV6-5	TRBJ2-5	NA	TGTGCCAGCAGTTATCGCAGACAGGGGGAGACCCAGTACTTC	CASSYRRQGETQYF
TRBD1	TRBV11-2	TRBJ2-7	few	TGTGCCAGCAGCTTCGGACAGGGGTTTTATTACGAGCAGTACTTC	CASSFGQGFYYEQYF
NA	TRBV20-1	TRBJ2-7	once	TGCAGTGCTAGTGGCGGGTACGAGCAGTACTTC	CSASGGYEQYF
NA	TRBV5-1	TRBJ1-2	NA	TGCGCCAGCAGCTTGGATCTAGTTAACTATGGCTACACCTTC	CASSLDLVNYGYTF
NA	TRBV6-5	TRBJ2-1	NA	TGTGCCAGCAGTTACTGGGGCCAACGGAATGAGCAGTTCTTC	CASSYWGQRNEQFF